Here is one T cell receptor beta chain with its context. Trimming took 6 bases from V and 3 from J; bases not matched to a gene: 8. Germline-derived CDR1 and CDR2 are SNHLY and FYNNEI. The CDR3 extends over 14 amino acids. Libraries were prepared by immunoSEQ multiplex PCR; TCRdb keeps only in-frame clonotypes and omits some of them. The sample records approximately 59,000 clones, 91% being singletons. The source of the sample is a study of T cell changes during pregnancy in multiple sclerosis. The chain has TRBV2 and TRBJ2-7; TRBD1 matches at 7 bases. The source is a female donor in good health, enrolled as a control in a pregnancy study. Material: peripheral blood, obtained in the third trimester of pregnancy. The CDR3 DNA sequence: TGTGCCAGCAGGGGAAGGGACAGACTCTACGAGCAGTACTTC. Its protein is CASRGRDRLYEQYF.